One and the same sample provided the 32 T cell receptor beta chains below, sequenced in a study of T-cell reconstitution after alpha-beta-depleted transplantation in children. During its preparation, the TCRbeta library received unique molecular identifiers. MiXCR, run by TCRdb on the PCR reads, gives a single entry per CDR3 protein. The sample holds some 300,000 distinct CDR3 sequences, 10% seen once. Sequencing used PBMCs, obtained before TCRalphabeta/CD19-depleted stem cell transplant. The receptors derive from a boy in the first two years of life with acute myeloid leukemia, due to receive a stem cell transplant.

This sequence joins TRBV29-1 and TRBJ1-3; D is uncertain. This CDR3 contains 14 residues. Per the germline V gene, CDR1 is SQVTM and CDR2 is ANQGSEA. V was pared by 3 bases and J by 0 bases, with 9 bases between. Written as DNA, the CDR3 is TGCAGCGTTGATAGCTCGGGCTCTGGAAACACCATATATTTT. Its protein product is CSVDSSGSGNTIYF.

There are many counts of this clonotype. The rearrangement uses TRBV27 and TRBJ2-3, with TRBD2 matching over 8 bases. Germline assignment: CDR1 MNHEY and CDR2 SMNVEV (reference sequence). V was pared by 3 bases and J by 2 bases, with 4 bases of the junction left unmatched. This CDR3 is built from 15 residues. In DNA, the CDR3 is TGTGCCAGCAGTTTGTCTAGCGGGCTCACAGATACGCAGTATTTT. Residues: CASSLSSGLTDTQYF.

This clonotype was seen many times. The gene calls are TRBV7-2 and TRBJ2-1; TRBD2 matches at 11 bases. V was pared by 0 bases and J by 0 bases, with 7 bases of the junction left unmatched. Germline V gene sequence: CDR1 SGHTA, CDR2 FQGNSA. This CDR3 comprises 19 residues. The CDR3 loop reads CASSLALAGGPSSYNEQFF. The CDR3 DNA sequence: TGTGCCAGCAGCTTAGCGCTAGCGGGGGGTCCCAGCTCCTACAATGAGCAGTTCTTC. Complete variable domain (other parts from reference TRBV7-2 and TRBJ2-1): GAGVSQSPSNKVTEKGKDVELRCDPISGHTALYWYRQSLGQGLEFLIYFQGNSAPDKSGLPSDRFSAERTGGSVSTLTIQRTQQEDSAVYLCASSLALAGGPSSYNEQFFGPGTRLTVL.

The chain carries TRBV28 and TRBJ2-1; D might be TRBD1 or TRBD2, each matching 6 bases. Trimming took off 3 bases at V and 4 bases at J, with 16 bases between the two ends. Germline V gene lookup returns CDR1 MDHEN and CDR2 SYDVKM. The CDR3 sequence is 16 residues long. CDR3 DNA sequence: TGTGCCAGCAGTTTCATCGGGGGCCAAGGGTACAATGAGCAGTTCTTC. Amino acids: CASSFIGGQGYNEQFF.

This clonotype occurred many times. The chain has TRBV12-3 or TRBV12-4 and TRBJ2-7; 8 bases are a match to TRBD2. After removal of 1 base from V and 6 bases from J, the junction contained 8 bases not matched to a gene. There are 15 residues in the CDR3. The CDR3 region has the DNA TGTGCCAGCAGTTTAGGGCGGGAGGAACGGGGCGAGCAGTACTTC. Its protein is CASSLGREERGEQYF.

This clonotype occurred many times. This chain connects TRBV7-9 to TRBJ2-7, with D possibly matching TRBD1 (5 bases). Between the trimmed V and J ends, which lost 3 bases and 5 bases, there was a span of 11 bases. The CDR3 consists of 13 residues. Germline loops: CDR1 SEHNR, CDR2 FQNEAQ (reference sequence). The CDR3 loop reads CASSFFSRDEQYF. Here the CDR3 DNA reads TGTGCCAGCAGCTTTTTTAGCAGGGACGAGCAGTACTTC.

Note on this clonotype: This may be a read error, as it is one base from a much larger clone. The chain is built from TRBV27 and TRBJ2-7; 9 nucleotides line up with TRBD2. The CDR3 spans 17 residues. Per germline, CDR1 MNHEY and CDR2 SMNVEV (reference sequence). J lost 9 bases, V lost 2 bases, and 17 bases had no gene match. CDR3 nucleotide sequence: TGTGCCAGCAGTTTAGGGGCGGCGGGAGGGCCATTAAACGGGCAGTACTTC. Protein sequence: CASSLGAAGGPLNGQYF.

This clonotype was seen many times. The V call is TRBV6-2 or TRBV6-3, the J call TRBJ1-4, with TRBD1 matching 8 bases. The CDR3 totals 21 residues. CDR1 and CDR2 from the germline V gene are MNHEY and SVGEGT. V lost 0 bases and J lost 10; bases outside the gene matches: 25. CDR3 sequence (DNA): TGTGCCAGCAGTTACTCCGTTTCGGGGACAGGAGGTTTCCCCCTTATAGGAAAACTGTTTTTT. Residues: CASSYSVSGTGGFPLIGKLFF.

The chain joins TRBV30 to TRBJ2-3, with 13 bases matching TRBD2. The trim removed 5 bases at V and 6 bases at J, leaving 8 bases unmatched. The germline CDR1 and CDR2 sequences are GTSNPN and SVGIG (reference sequence). The CDR3 is 15 amino acids. The CDR3 loop reads CAWGWTSGGPDTQYF. CDR3 in DNA: TGTGCCTGGGGCTGGACTAGCGGGGGCCCCGATACGCAGTATTTT.

This clonotype was found many times. The chain links TRBV7-9 to TRBJ2-3, with TRBD2 matching over 10 bases. Germline values: CDR1 SEHNR, CDR2 FQNEAQ (reference sequence). The CDR3 runs to 17 residues. V dropped 4 bases and J dropped 3; count of bases not matched to a gene: 10. The CDR3, as DNA: TGTGCCAGCAGCTACGAAACAACTAGCGGGGCAACAGATACGCAGTATTTT. Encoded protein: CASSYETTSGATDTQYF.

This clonotype was found many times. The chain combines TRBV28 with TRBJ1-1; TRBD1 matches 7 bases. V dropped 1 base and J dropped 4; count of bases not matched to a gene: 9. The CDR3 has 16 residues. Germline lookup yields CDR1 MDHEN and CDR2 SYDVKM. CDR3 coding DNA: TGTGCCAGCAGTTTATCCCGGGACAGCGTCCTCACTGAAGCTTTCTTT. Its protein product is CASSLSRDSVLTEAFF. Complete variable domain (other parts from reference TRBV28 and TRBJ1-1): DVKVTQSSRYLVKRTGEKVFLECVQDMDHENMFWYRQDPGLGLRLIYFSYDVKMKEKGDIPEGYSVSREKKERFSLILESASTNQTSMYLCASSLSRDSVLTEAFFGQGTRLTVV.

This clonotype appeared many times. This chain joins TRBV20-1 and TRBJ2-3; maybe TRBD2 (5 bases). V lost 1 base and J lost 3, with 11 bases in between. CDR3 length: 14 residues. Germline CDR1 DFQATT, CDR2 SNEGSKA (reference sequence). The CDR3 coding sequence is TGCAGTGCTAGAGTAAATCGACTAACAGATACGCAGTATTTT. Translation: CSARVNRLTDTQYF.

This clonotype was counted many times. The chain recombines TRBV20-1 with TRBJ2-3, with TRBD2 as a possible D gene (5 bases). The CDR3 runs to 15 residues. Germline CDR1 DFQATT, CDR2 SNEGSKA (reference sequence). The germline V and J ends were trimmed by 0 bases and 5 bases, with 15 bases remaining between them. DNA of the CDR3: TGCAGTGCTAGAGACGGAAGCGCACGGGGAGATACGCAGTATTTT. It translates to CSARDGSARGDTQYF.

This clonotype came up a few times. The chain combines TRBV7-9 with TRBJ2-1; D is unclear. Trimming stripped 6 bases from V and 0 bases from J, with 18 bases between. CDR1 is SEHNR, CDR2 FQNEAQ, per germline (reference sequence). The CDR3 consists of 17 residues. DNA for the CDR3: TGTGCCAGCAGACCTGGACCGCCTAGGAGCTCCTACAATGAGCAGTTCTTC. Amino acids: CASRPGPPRSSYNEQFF.

V usage is TRBV4-2 and J usage is TRBJ2-1, with a weak D call TRBD2 (5 bases). The germline V and J ends were trimmed by 0 bases and 0 bases, with 9 bases remaining between them. The CDR3 has 16 amino acids. Germline V lookup: CDR1 LGHNA, CDR2 YNFKEQ. The CDR3 loop is CASSQEAASSYNEQFF. In DNA, the CDR3 is TGTGCCAGCAGCCAAGAAGCGGCTAGCTCCTACAATGAGCAGTTCTTC.

As for this clonotype: With a much larger clone just one base away, this may be a read error. The CDR3 region is CASSEAGRGILQYF. For the CDR3, the DNA is TGTGCCAGCAGTGAAGCGGGCAGGGGGATCCTTCAGTACTTC. The V call is TRBV2, the J call TRBJ2-4; TRBD1 matches 7 bases. J was trimmed by 11 bases and V by 0 bases; bases with no gene match: 7. Per the germline V gene, CDR1 is SNHLY and CDR2 is FYNNEI. The CDR3 length is 14 residues.

Many counts were recorded for this clonotype. The V gene is TRBV29-1, the J gene TRBJ2-3, with TRBD1 matching 7 bases. V shed 8 bases and J 6 bases; nucleotides not matched to a gene: 17. Germline V gene data show CDR1 as SQVTM and CDR2 as ANQGSEA. The CDR3 length is 15 residues. Here the CDR3 DNA reads TGCAGCTGCTCCTCGGGACAGCTTCTCTCCGATACGCAGTATTTT. Translation: CSCSSGQLLSDTQYF.

V usage is TRBV18 and J usage is TRBJ1-1, with a tentative D call TRBD1 (6 bases). CDR3 size: 20 residues. Germline CDR1 is KGHSH and CDR2 is LQKENI. Trimming pared 6 bases from V and 0 bases from J, leaving 29 bases between. The CDR3 here is CASSQVITPRGFEVNTEAFF. The CDR3 DNA reads as TGTGCCAGCTCTCAAGTCATCACACCCAGGGGATTTGAGGTGAACACTGAAGCTTTCTTT. Together with reference TRBV18 and TRBJ1-1, the CDR3 gives the full variable domain: NAGVMQNPRHLVRRRGQEARLRCSPMKGHSHVYWYRQLPEEGLKFMVYLQKENIIDESGMPKERFSAEFPKEGPSILRIQQVVRGDSAAYFCASSQVITPRGFEVNTEAFFGQGTRLTVV.

This clonotype was observed a handful of times. CDR3 in DNA: TGTGCCAGCAGTCTCAGCGGGATTAAAGAGACCCAGTACTTC. Protein product: CASSLSGIKETQYF. The chain has TRBV12-3 or TRBV12-4 and TRBJ2-5, with 7 bases lining up with TRBD2. V was pared by 5 bases and J by 3 bases, with 6 bases of the junction left unmatched. There are 14 residues in the CDR3.

J is TRBJ2-3 and V is TRBV5-1, with TRBD2 matching 8 bases. Germline trimming cut 2 bases from V and 0 bases from J; bases unmatched to any gene: 2. The CDR3 runs to 15 residues. Germline-derived CDR1 and CDR2 are SGHRS and YFSETQ. The CDR3 region has the DNA TGCGCCAGCAGCTTCGGGGGGGGTAGCACAGATACGCAGTATTTT. Amino acids: CASSFGGGSTDTQYF.

The rearrangement joins TRBV20-1 to TRBJ1-5; 7 bases agree with TRBD1. The CDR3 extends over 14 amino acids. CDR1 is DFQATT, CDR2 SNEGSKA, per germline (reference sequence). The V gene end was trimmed by 2 bases and the J gene end by 7 bases; junction bases not matched to a gene: 8. This chain's CDR3 is CSARRTGSSQPQHF. In DNA form, the CDR3 reads TGCAGTGCTAGACGGACAGGCTCGAGCCAGCCCCAGCATTTT.

This clonotype was found many times. One end of the junction varies from germline; a read error may be responsible. The rearrangement links TRBV28 to TRBJ2-7; D unclear. Germline V gene lookup returns CDR1 MDHEN and CDR2 SYDVKM. The CDR3 contains 13 residues. The CDR3 protein is CASSSNTLYGQYF. The CDR3 DNA is TGTGCCAGCAGTTCCAACACCCTTTACGGGCAGTACTTC.

The chain links TRBV5-1 to TRBJ2-7, with TRBD1 as a possible D gene (5 bases). V gave up 3 bases and J gave up 7 bases, with 23 bases separating them. The CDR3 runs to 16 residues. In germline, CDR1 is SGHRS, CDR2 YFSETQ. This CDR3 reads CASSSLAATGVLEQYF. CDR3 coding DNA: TGCGCCAGCAGCTCGTTGGCAGCAACAGGCGTCCTAGAGCAGTACTTC.

This clonotype was picked up many times. The chain joins TRBV7-2 to TRBJ1-5; 8 bases match TRBD1. J was trimmed by 4 bases and V by 3 bases; bases with no gene match: 8. Germline values: CDR1 SGHTA, CDR2 FQGNSA. The CDR3 is made up of 16 amino acids. CDR3: CASSFYGTGGNQPQHF. The DNA for the CDR3 is TGTGCCAGCAGCTTTTATGGAACAGGGGGAAATCAGCCCCAGCATTTT.

This chain connects TRBV7-9 to TRBJ2-1, with 7 bases that match TRBD1. After removal of 2 bases from V and 16 bases from J, the junction contained 8 bases not matched to a gene. The CDR3 has 12 amino acids. Germline CDR1 reads SEHNR; CDR2 reads FQNEAQ (reference sequence). The CDR3 loop reads CASSLSSRGSFF. CDR3 bases: TGTGCCAGCAGCTTATCTTCCAGGGGGAGCTTCTTC.

The chain links TRBV25-1 to TRBJ2-2; TRBD1 matches 7 bases. The CDR3 extends over 13 amino acids. Germline V CDR1 and CDR2: MGHDK, SYGVNS. With V trimmed by 8 bases and J by 4 bases, 4 bases remained unmatched. The CDR3 here is CASRGQITGELFF. The CDR3 DNA reads as TGTGCCAGCCGGGGACAGATCACCGGGGAGCTGTTTTTT. The full variable domain, in which reference TRBV25-1 and TRBJ2-2 provide the parts outside the CDR3, is EADIYQTPRYLVIGTGKKITLECSQTMGHDKMYWYQQDPGMELHLIHYSYGVNSTEKGDLSSESTVSRIRTEHFPLTLESARPSHTSQYLCASRGQITGELFFGEGSRLTVL.

A note on this clonotype: Since a much larger clone is just one base distant, this may be a read error. The V and J genes are TRBV7-2 and TRBJ1-1, with no clear D. The CDR3 is 14 residues long. Per the germline V gene, CDR1 is SGHTA and CDR2 is FQGNSA. The CDR3 here is CASSSSGGRTEAYF. CDR3 in DNA: TGTGCCAGCAGCTCCTCGGGAGGGCGAACTGAAGCTTACTTT.

This clonotype has ten or more counts. The chain is built from TRBV11-2 and TRBJ2-3, with TRBD2 matching 10 bases. The CDR3 consists of 18 residues. The V gene end was trimmed by 5 bases and the J gene end by 2 bases; junction bases not matched to a gene: 13. CDR1 and CDR2 (germline): SGHAT, FQNNGV. CDR3 sequence reads: CASSDPGLARGDTDTQYF. The CDR3 nucleotides are TGTGCCAGCAGCGATCCGGGACTAGCGAGGGGAGACACAGATACGCAGTATTTT.

As for this clonotype: One end of the junction is discordant with germline, which a read error may explain. The chain is built from TRBV3-1 and TRBJ2-1; a possible D gene is TRBD1 (5 bases). The CDR3 totals 18 residues. CDR1 LGHDT and CDR2 YNNKEL come from the germline V gene (reference sequence). The CDR3 nucleotides read TGTGCCAGCACCCAAGAAATTCTGGGGCCCCAGGCCTACAATGAGCAGTTCTTC. This translates into CASTQEILGPQAYNEQFF.

This clonotype was seen at least ten times. The chain combines TRBV15 with TRBJ2-1; D is possibly TRBD2 (7 bases). This CDR3 has 17 residues. The germline gives CDR1 LNHNV, CDR2 YYDKDF (reference sequence). Trimming cost V 1 base and J 2 bases, with 15 bases left between them. This CDR3 is CATSRVKGEGPYNEQFF. The CDR3 nucleotides are TGTGCCACCAGCAGAGTAAAGGGGGAGGGACCCTACAATGAGCAGTTCTTC.

The chain joins TRBV29-1 to TRBJ2-5; D remains unclear. The CDR3 sequence is 10 residues long. Germline V lookup: CDR1 SQVTM, CDR2 ANQGSEA. Trimming shortened V by 1 base and J by 11 bases, and 8 bases separated the two germline ends. CDR3 nucleotide sequence: TGCAGCGTTGAAGGGCCAGATCAGTACTTC. Its protein product is CSVEGPDQYF. Drawing the rest from reference TRBV29-1 and TRBJ2-5, the complete variable domain is SAVISQKPSRDICQRGTSLTIQCQVDSQVTMMFWYRQQPGQSLTLIATANQGSEATYESGFVIDKFPISRPNLTFSTLTVSNMSPEDSSIYLCSVEGPDQYFGPGTRLLVL.

A note on this clonotype: This may arise from a read error, as a much more abundant clone is one base away. The V call is TRBV20-1, the J call TRBJ2-3; D may be TRBD1 (5 bases). CDR3 length equals 17 residues. Per the germline V gene, CDR1 is DFQATT and CDR2 is SNEGSKA (reference sequence). The CDR3 DNA reads as TGCTGTGCTAGAGTTGCAGGGCGCCTGGCTAGCACAGATACGCAGTATTTT. Translated: CCARVAGRLASTDTQYF.